This T cell receptor (beta chain) originates from a study of glioma-infiltrating T cells. Notes on this clonotype: This may stem from a read error, because a much larger clone lies one nucleotide away.

V was clipped by 0 bases and J by 6 bases, with 15 bases between them. CDR3 length: 14 residues. Per the germline V gene, CDR1 is DFQATT and CDR2 is SNEGSKA (reference sequence). TCR alpha and beta CDR3 regions were amplified from RNA using iRepertoire nested multiplex PCR. TCRdb processed the multiplex PCR reads anew with MiXCR; each CDR3 protein has one entry. The top ten clones hold approximately 12% of a sample with around 390,000 distinct CDR3 sequences, less than 50% of them seen once. The sequenced material came from glioma tissue, nonneoplastic brain tissue, or PBMCs (not recorded which). The sequence derives from a human donor with low-grade glioma or glioblastoma, undergoing nonglioma brain surgery, or in good health (not recorded which). This chain uses TRBV20-1 with TRBJ2-7; a weak D match, TRBD2 (6 bases). The chain's CDR3 is CSARDRTNNCEQYF. CDR3 nucleotide sequence: TGCAGTGCTAGAGATAGGACTAACAACTGCGAGCAGTACTTC.